This is a list of T cell receptor beta chains from one sample in a study of human T cells and chemical hapten exposure. TCRdb ran MiXCR on the RACE reads and lists one entry per CDR3 protein. The sample has 62,000 or so distinct CDR3 sequences; 11% are singletons. The sample consisted of whole blood, taken in connection with sensitization to the hapten diphenylcyclopropenone (DPC). The receptors were gathered from a woman aged 25 to 39 with alopecia areata. Some clones in this sample may be carry-over from other donors' samples. Each CDR3 is given with its conserved first and last residue. Each record gives: V gene, CDR3 protein.

V gene: TRBV12-3/TRBV12-4
CDR3 protein: CASSFGYYEQYF

V gene: TRBV20-1
CDR3 protein: CSASLAFTDTQYF

V gene: TRBV3-1
CDR3 protein: CASSHLGDNEQFF

V gene: TRBV3-1
CDR3 protein: CASSPGSTNEKLFF

V gene: TRBV15
CDR3 protein: CATSRDPGPSSYNEQFF

V gene: TRBV7-7
CDR3 protein: CASSLAWTGSETQYF

V gene: TRBV4-1
CDR3 protein: CASSLDGNSYEQYF

V gene: TRBV14
CDR3 protein: CAGEAGVDNEQFF

V gene: TRBV6-1
CDR3 protein: CASSEWLRVETQYF

V gene: TRBV12-3/TRBV12-4
CDR3 protein: CASSLNRGANVLTF

V gene: TRBV3-1
CDR3 protein: CASRHLAGGRYNEQFF

V gene: TRBV20-1
CDR3 protein: CSADPGLKNTGELFF

V gene: TRBV6-1
CDR3 protein: CASSDGRASTEELFF

V gene: TRBV11-3
CDR3 protein: CASSMGLNQETQYF

V gene: TRBV4-3
CDR3 protein: CASSQEWGTSGRNEQFF

V gene: TRBV5-1
CDR3 protein: CASSLDVGGQEKLFF

V gene: TRBV11-1
CDR3 protein: CASSLRLAGPGYQETQYF

V gene: TRBV30
CDR3 protein: CAWSVHAGQPQHF

V gene: TRBV19
CDR3 protein: CASSPPPSGGVTGELFF

V gene: TRBV28
CDR3 protein: CASSLRGPFYGYTF

V gene: TRBV7-2
CDR3 protein: CASSYDREGEQYF

V gene: TRBV11-3
CDR3 protein: CASSSERGGIGYEQYF

V gene: TRBV12-3/TRBV12-4
CDR3 protein: CASSYIAGVINEQFF

V gene: TRBV28
CDR3 protein: CASSSPVGSETQYF

V gene: TRBV29-1
CDR3 protein: CSAGMGDTDTQYF

V gene: TRBV3-1
CDR3 protein: CASSHLTEHEQYF

V gene: TRBV12-3/TRBV12-4
CDR3 protein: CASSFIQGNTEAFF

V gene: TRBV20-1
CDR3 protein: CSAPDFADTQYF

V gene: TRBV25-1
CDR3 protein: CASSLTGGSSPLHF

V gene: TRBV7-8
CDR3 protein: CASSPGSGNYGYTF

V gene: TRBV12-3/TRBV12-4
CDR3 protein: CASARGQESYEQYF

V gene: TRBV3-1
CDR3 protein: CASSQGTSAQYF

V gene: TRBV29-1
CDR3 protein: CSVGLASGNTIYF

V gene: TRBV19
CDR3 protein: CASNKRWASTEQFF

V gene: TRBV15
CDR3 protein: CATSGIAGGIPDTQYF

V gene: TRBV7-9
CDR3 protein: CASSLIDPSAGNEKLFF

V gene: TRBV20-1
CDR3 protein: CSATTGTGTNYGYTF